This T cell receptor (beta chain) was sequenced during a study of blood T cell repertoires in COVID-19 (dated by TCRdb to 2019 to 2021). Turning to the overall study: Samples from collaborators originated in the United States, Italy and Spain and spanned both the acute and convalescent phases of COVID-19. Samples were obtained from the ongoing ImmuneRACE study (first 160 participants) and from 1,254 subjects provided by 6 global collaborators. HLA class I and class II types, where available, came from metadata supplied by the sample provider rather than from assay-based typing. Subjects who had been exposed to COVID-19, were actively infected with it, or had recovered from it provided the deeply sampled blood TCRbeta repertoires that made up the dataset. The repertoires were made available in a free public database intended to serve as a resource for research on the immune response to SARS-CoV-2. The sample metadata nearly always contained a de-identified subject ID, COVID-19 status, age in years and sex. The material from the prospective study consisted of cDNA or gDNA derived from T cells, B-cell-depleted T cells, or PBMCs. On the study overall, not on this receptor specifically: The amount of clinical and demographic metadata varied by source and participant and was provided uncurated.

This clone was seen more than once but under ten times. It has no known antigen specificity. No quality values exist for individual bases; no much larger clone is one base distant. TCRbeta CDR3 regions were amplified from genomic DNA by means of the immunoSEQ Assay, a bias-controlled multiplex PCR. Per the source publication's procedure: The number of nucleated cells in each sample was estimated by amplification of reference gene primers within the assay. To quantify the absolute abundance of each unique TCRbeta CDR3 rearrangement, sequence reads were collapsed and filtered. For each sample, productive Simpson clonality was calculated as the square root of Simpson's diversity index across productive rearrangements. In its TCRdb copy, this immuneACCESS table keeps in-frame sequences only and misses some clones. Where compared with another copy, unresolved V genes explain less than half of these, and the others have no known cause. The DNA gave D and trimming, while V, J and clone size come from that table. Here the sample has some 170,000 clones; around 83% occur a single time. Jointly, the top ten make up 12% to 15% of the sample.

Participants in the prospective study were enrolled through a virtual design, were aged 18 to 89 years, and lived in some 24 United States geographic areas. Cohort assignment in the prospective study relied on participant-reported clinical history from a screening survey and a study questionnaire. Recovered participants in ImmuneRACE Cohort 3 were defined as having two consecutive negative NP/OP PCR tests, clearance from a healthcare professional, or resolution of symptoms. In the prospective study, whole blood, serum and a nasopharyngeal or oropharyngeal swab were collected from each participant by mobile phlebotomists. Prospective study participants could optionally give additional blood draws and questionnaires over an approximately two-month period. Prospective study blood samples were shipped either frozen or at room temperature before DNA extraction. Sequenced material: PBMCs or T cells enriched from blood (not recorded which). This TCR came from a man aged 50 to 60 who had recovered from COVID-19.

The nucleotide sequence is TGTGCCAGCAGCCCCGACTCCGCCGCCGGGGAGCTGTTTTTT. Its product reads: CASSPDSAAGELFF. The receptor chain draws on TRBV7-9 and TRBJ2-2; the D gene cannot be resolved reliably. From a lookup of the germline V gene (reference sequence), CDR1 and CDR2 are SEHNR and FQNEAQ. The CDR3 measures 14 amino acids from cysteine to phenylalanine. Only the CDR3 region is kept as DNA, spanning 42 bases read in frame from base 1. Trimming costs V 5 bases and J 6 bases, and their ends lie 13 bases apart.